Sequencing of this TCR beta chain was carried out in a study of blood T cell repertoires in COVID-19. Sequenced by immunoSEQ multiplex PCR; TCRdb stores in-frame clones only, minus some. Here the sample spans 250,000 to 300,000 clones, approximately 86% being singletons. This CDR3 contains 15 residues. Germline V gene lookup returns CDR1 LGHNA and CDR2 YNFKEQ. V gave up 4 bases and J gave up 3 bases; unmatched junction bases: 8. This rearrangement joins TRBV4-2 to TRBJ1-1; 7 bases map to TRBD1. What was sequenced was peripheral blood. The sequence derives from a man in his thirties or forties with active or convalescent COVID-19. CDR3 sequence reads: CASSPSGGKDTEAFF. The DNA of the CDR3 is TGTGCCAGCAGCCCCTCAGGGGGTAAAGACACTGAAGCTTTCTTT.